This T cell receptor beta chain was captured in a study of cytomegalovirus exposure and HLA in healthy donors. This clone has a handful of counts. This CDR3 comprises 14 residues. V dropped 5 bases and J dropped 2; count of bases not matched to a gene: 3. From germline, CDR1 is SGHAT and CDR2 FQNNGV. It was with 60 Vbeta and 13 Jbeta primers that the PCR ran. This table comes from immunoSEQ multiplex PCR, and its TCRdb copy is limited to in-frame clones, with some not included. Of tens of thousands of clones listed, more than 55% are singletons. The V gene is TRBV11-2, the J gene TRBJ2-1; 7 bases are shared with TRBD1. The receptor was derived from a woman aged 45 to 65 in good health and CMV-seropositive. What was sequenced was PBMCs. The CDR3 reads CASSADRAYNEQFF. In DNA, the CDR3 is TGTGCCAGCAGCGCCGACAGGGCCTACAATGAGCAGTTCTTC. The full variable domain, completed using reference TRBV11-2 and TRBJ2-1, is EAGVAQSPRYKIIEKRQSVAFWCNPISGHATLYWYQQILGQGPKLLIQFQNNGVVDDSQLPKDRFSAERLKGVDSTLKIQPAKLEDSAVYLCASSADRAYNEQFFGPGTRLTVL.